These T cell receptor beta chains were read from a single sample in a study of regulatory T cells in long-lasting Graves disease. TCRdb called the multiplex PCR reads again in MiXCR, with one record for every CDR3 protein. The sample includes roughly 450,000 distinct CDR3 sequences, roughly 23% seen only once; the top ten take 13%. The input for sequencing was peripheral blood mononuclear cells (PBMCs), taken when the disease was refractory, from a patient treated with antithyroid drugs. All receptors come from a female donor with Graves disease. Each CDR3 is given with its conserved first and last residue. A D gene is named only where the DNA matches it firmly. Clone size is shown for a subset of rows, as once, few, many or a class of expanded clone.

V: TRBV28; D: .; size: .; J: TRBJ1-3; CDR3: CASSFGAPGNTIYF; DNA: TGTGCCAGCAGTTTCGGCGCCCCTGGAAACACCATATATTTT
V: TRBV11-3; D: .; size: .; J: TRBJ2-3; CDR3: CASSSGGGLFTDTQYF; DNA: TGTGCCAGCAGCTCTGGAGGAGGCCTCTTCACAGATACGCAGTATTTT
V: TRBV30; D: .; size: few; J: TRBJ1-1; CDR3: CAWSVRDLNTEAFF; DNA: TGTGCCTGGAGTGTGAGGGATTTGAACACTGAAGCTTTCTTT
V: TRBV6-2/TRBV6-3; D: .; size: many; J: TRBJ2-7; CDR3: CASSYIESQAYEQYF; DNA: TGTGCCAGCAGTTACATTGAGAGTCAGGCCTACGAGCAGTACTTC
V: TRBV7-3; D: .; size: few; J: TRBJ2-2; CDR3: CASSSTGWYTGELFF; DNA: TGTGCCAGCAGCTCTACAGGGTGGTACACCGGGGAGCTGTTTTTT
V: TRBV5-1; D: .; size: .; J: TRBJ1-3; CDR3: CASSLGRQPFSGNTIYF; DNA: TGCGCCAGCAGCTTGGGTCGACAGCCATTCTCTGGAAACACCATATATTTT
V: TRBV28; D: .; size: .; J: TRBJ2-7; CDR3: CASSRPSVHYEQYF; DNA: TGTGCCAGCAGCCGACCCAGCGTTCACTACGAGCAGTACTTC
V: TRBV28; D: .; size: many; J: TRBJ1-2; CDR3: CASLGPYGYTF; DNA: TGTGCCAGCCTGGGACCGTATGGCTACACCTTC
V: TRBV19; D: .; size: many; J: TRBJ1-1; CDR3: CASSSAWIDSNTEAFF; DNA: TGTGCCAGTAGCTCCGCCTGGATTGACTCTAACACTGAAGCTTTCTTT
V: TRBV29-1; D: .; size: .; J: TRBJ1-1; CDR3: CSAPRGGGTFF; DNA: TGCAGCGCCCCCCGGGGGGGGGGAACTTTCTTT
V: TRBV29-1; D: .; size: .; J: TRBJ2-2; CDR3: CSVAPGGVGTGELFF; DNA: TGCAGCGTTGCCCCTGGCGGGGTGGGCACCGGGGAGCTGTTTTTT
V: TRBV7-8; D: TRBD1; size: .; J: TRBJ1-4; CDR3: CASSLGTGSGEKLFF; DNA: TGTGCCAGCAGCTTAGGGACAGGGTCGGGAGAAAAACTGTTTTTT
V: TRBV20-1; D: .; size: .; J: TRBJ1-1; CDR3: CSAILGGNTEAFF; DNA: TGCAGTGCTATCCTTGGGGGCAACACTGAAGCTTTCTTT
V: TRBV19; D: TRBD2; size: once; J: TRBJ2-1; CDR3: CASTPSSGSYNEQFF; DNA: TGTGCCAGTACCCCTTCTAGCGGGAGCTACAATGAGCAGTTCTTC
V: TRBV6-1; D: TRBD1; size: few; J: TRBJ1-3; CDR3: CASSTTGAFGNTIYF; DNA: TGTGCCAGCAGTACAACAGGGGCTTTTGGAAACACCATATATTTT
V: TRBV7-2; D: .; size: few; J: TRBJ1-5; CDR3: CASSLGSQPNQPQHF; DNA: TGTGCCAGCAGCTTAGGCAGTCAACCCAATCAGCCCCAGCATTTT
V: TRBV5-1; D: .; size: .; J: TRBJ1-2; CDR3: CASSVDSYYGYTF; DNA: TGCGCCAGCAGCGTCGACAGCTATTATGGCTACACCTTC
V: TRBV5-1; D: .; size: .; J: TRBJ2-5; CDR3: CASSPSMAGEETQYF; DNA: TGCGCCAGCAGCCCTTCGATGGCAGGGGAAGAGACCCAGTACTTC
V: TRBV4-3; D: TRBD1; size: .; J: TRBJ1-1; CDR3: CASSQSADREYTEAFF; DNA: TGCGCCAGCAGCCAAAGTGCGGACAGGGAATACACTGAAGCTTTCTTT
V: TRBV3-1; D: .; size: few; J: TRBJ1-1; CDR3: CASSQAYRDTEAFF; DNA: TGTGCCAGCAGCCAAGCTTACAGGGACACTGAAGCTTTCTTT
V: TRBV7-2; D: .; size: .; J: TRBJ1-1; CDR3: CASSQGFRNTEAFF; DNA: TGTGCCAGCAGCCAAGGTTTTAGGAACACTGAAGCTTTCTTT
V: TRBV20-1; D: .; size: many; J: TRBJ2-1; CDR3: CSARDQWLPGPFF; DNA: TGCAGTGCTAGAGATCAGTGGCTACCGGGCCCGTTCTTC
V: TRBV12-3/TRBV12-4; D: .; size: few; J: TRBJ1-5; CDR3: CASSFRSGSQPQHF; DNA: TGTGCCAGCAGTTTCAGGAGTGGGAGTCAGCCCCAGCATTTT
V: TRBV6-5; D: TRBD2; size: once; J: TRBJ2-5; CDR3: CASSYGLRGDETQYF; DNA: TGTGCCAGCAGTTATGGGTTGCGGGGGGATGAGACCCAGTACTTC
V: TRBV12-3/TRBV12-4; D: .; size: many; J: TRBJ2-7; CDR3: CASSLGTDIYEQYF; DNA: TGTGCCAGCAGTTTAGGGACAGACATCTACGAGCAGTACTTC
V: TRBV15; D: .; size: many; J: TRBJ1-5; CDR3: CATSGVTYNQPQHF; DNA: TGTGCCACCAGCGGAGTCACGTATAACCAGCCCCAGCATTTT
V: TRBV12-3/TRBV12-4; D: .; size: many; J: TRBJ2-6; CDR3: CASSLNPGGANVLTF; DNA: TGTGCCAGCAGTTTGAATCCGGGGGGGGCCAACGTCCTGACTTTC
V: TRBV19; D: .; size: many; J: TRBJ1-5; CDR3: CASTSRAESGQPQHF; DNA: TGTGCCAGTACCAGTCGCGCGGAGAGTGGGCAGCCCCAGCATTTT
V: TRBV12-3/TRBV12-4; D: .; size: .; J: TRBJ1-5; CDR3: CASSLQEGVNQPQHF; DNA: TGTGCCAGCAGTTTACAGGAGGGAGTCAATCAGCCCCAGCATTTT
V: TRBV6-5; D: .; size: .; J: TRBJ2-2; CDR3: CASSYPRARAITGELFF; DNA: TGTGCCAGCAGTTACCCAAGGGCGCGGGCGATAACCGGGGAGCTGTTTTTT
V: TRBV7-2; D: .; size: few; J: TRBJ1-4; CDR3: CASSLQGRHEKLFF; DNA: TGTGCCAGCAGCCTTCAGGGGCGTCATGAAAAACTGTTTTTT